This T cell receptor beta chain was obtained from a study of T cell responses to AZD1222 COVID-19 vaccine. The J segment lost 7 bases and the V segment lost 7 bases, leaving 8 bases of the junction unmatched. Germline-derived CDR1 and CDR2 are SGHAT and FQNNGV. This CDR3 is 15 amino acids long. Assay used: immunoSEQ multiplex PCR; TCRdb lists only in-frame clones, some missing. The table lists about 120,000 clones, around 91% of them singletons. The source was peripheral blood, collected on day 0 of MenACWY control vaccination. This sequence was found in an adult in good health. V and J are TRBV11-2 and TRBJ2-1; 12 bases are a match to TRBD1. The CDR3 region is CASKEGQGALNEQFF. CDR3 in DNA: TGTGCCAGCAAAGAGGGACAGGGGGCATTGAATGAGCAGTTCTTC.